The TCR beta chain described here comes from a study of OX40 agonist ivuxolimab in advanced cancers. TCRdb keeps only in-frame clones here, not all; method: immunoSEQ multiplex PCR. The table lists 100,000 or so clones, roughly 84% of them singletons. This CDR3 has 16 amino acids. CDR1 and CDR2 from the germline V gene are SGHAT and FQNNGV. The trim removed 4 bases at V and 4 bases at J, leaving 11 bases unmatched. This clone has only one observation. This sample comprised CD4+ or CD8+ T cells sorted from blood, obtained in a trial of the OX40 agonist ivuxolimab. The chain joins TRBV11-2 to TRBJ2-3; 7 bases match TRBD1. The source is an adult with an advanced solid tumor such as melanoma, head and neck, liver or kidney cancer. The CDR3, as DNA: TGTGCCAGCAGCTCATTACTCGGGACAGAATCAGATACGCAGTATTTT. This sequence encodes CASSSLLGTESDTQYF. The variable domain in full, completed from reference TRBV11-2 and TRBJ2-3, reads EAGVAQSPRYKIIEKRQSVAFWCNPISGHATLYWYQQILGQGPKLLIQFQNNGVVDDSQLPKDRFSAERLKGVDSTLKIQPAKLEDSAVYLCASSSLLGTESDTQYFGPGTRLTVL.